What follows describes a single T cell receptor beta chain. Antigen unknown. This CDR3 is built from 17 residues. Germline V gene sequence: CDR1 SGHAT, CDR2 FQNNGV. To make TCR beta libraries, researchers used iRepertoire HTBI primers and Arm-PCR of CDR3 regions. TCRdb itself ran the multiplex PCR reads through MiXCR, one entry per CDR3 protein. This sample yields about 430,000 distinct CDR3 sequences, of which around 20% are seen a single time; over 11% belongs to the top ten. The sample belongs to a study of regulatory T cells in long-lasting Graves disease. Study-level information: Those with persistent Graves' disease had received antithyroid drugs for over 5 years with positive TSH receptor antibodies. Study-wide findings and caveats: Reduced TCR diversity was observed in persistent Graves' patients versus newly diagnosed patients. Sampling was limited to peripheral blood rather than thyroid tissue. Persistent disease preferred TRBV28, TRBJ1-2 and TRBJ2-5; new disease, TRBV20-1 and TRBJ2-1.

Time point: persistent/refractory GD, antithyroid drugs over 5 years with positive TRAb. Construction of the TCR library relied on RNA isolated from PBMCs. The sequences come from peripheral blood mononuclear cells (PBMCs), collected when the disease was refractory, from a patient treated with antithyroid drugs. The chain is built from TRBV11-2 and TRBJ2-5; D ambiguous. TRBJ2-1 matches the DNA end more closely, so the J call is doubtful. The receptor was derived from a female donor with Graves disease. CDR3 loop: CASSLDHLVEIYNEQFF. The CDR3 region has the DNA TGTGCCAGCAGCTTAGATCACCTCGTTGAAATATACAATGAGCAGTTCTTC.